What follows are 28 T cell receptor beta chains derived from one specimen sequenced in a study of blood T cell repertoires in COVID-19. Profiled with immunoSEQ multiplex PCR; TCRdb holds only in-frame clones, not every one. The data contain about 190,000 clones, approximately 86% of them singletons. Sequenced: peripheral blood. These receptors originate from a man aged 25-45 years with acute or convalescent COVID-19.

This clone was seen a single time. V and J are TRBV12-3 or TRBV12-4 and TRBJ2-7, with TRBD1 matching over 8 bases. The CDR3 totals 13 residues. The trim removed 6 bases at V and 5 bases at J, leaving 6 bases unmatched. CDR3 DNA sequence: TGTGCCAGCAGCTCGGACAGGGTCAACGAGCAGTACTTC. Translation: CASSSDRVNEQYF.

The chain is built from TRBV2 and TRBJ2-4; 10 bases fit TRBD2. J gave up 0 bases and V 7 bases, and 3 bases lay outside the gene matches. In germline, CDR1 is SNHLY, CDR2 FYNNEI. CDR3 length equals 15 residues. The CDR3 bases are TGTGCCAGCAATCGACTAGCGGGAGCCAAAAACATTCAGTACTTC. Translated, it gives CASNRLAGAKNIQYF.

CDR3: CASTSTGSGPGELFF. The CDR3 DNA reads TGTGCCAGTACCTCGACAGGCTCCGGTCCCGGGGAGCTGTTTTTT. The chain combines TRBV19 with TRBJ2-2, with a weak D call TRBD1 (6 bases). CDR1 LNHDA and CDR2 SQIVND come from the germline V gene (reference sequence). This CDR3 is built from 15 residues. The germline V and J ends were trimmed by 7 bases and 6 bases, with 18 bases remaining between them.

V usage is TRBV18 and J usage is TRBJ1-1; TRBD1 matches at 8 bases. The CDR3 length is 14 residues. Germline V gives CDR1 KGHSH, CDR2 LQKENI. Germline trimming cut 6 bases from V and 5 bases from J; bases unmatched to any gene: 8. The DNA for the CDR3 is TGTGCCAGCTCCCAAACAGGGGGGGAAACTGAAGCTTTCTTT. This codes for CASSQTGGETEAFF.

The chain is built from TRBV28 and TRBJ1-2; D may be TRBD1 (6 bases). Germline CDR1 and CDR2: MDHEN and SYDVKM. V gave up 6 bases and J gave up 4 bases, with 12 bases separating them. The CDR3 length is 13 residues. Here the CDR3 reads CASRLDSLYGYTF. CDR3 nucleotide sequence: TGTGCCAGCAGACTGGACAGCCTCTATGGCTACACCTTC.

This clone has only a few counts. This chain connects TRBV3-1 (or the pseudogene TRBV3-2) to TRBJ2-2, with TRBD2 identical over 13 bases. The CDR3 contains 17 residues. Trimming took 1 base from V and 7 from J; bases not matched to a gene: 6. Germline CDR1 is LGHDT and CDR2 is YNNKEL (reference sequence). The CDR3 sequence: CASSQGTSGRAVGELFF. The CDR3 DNA is TGTGCCAGCAGCCAAGGAACTAGCGGGAGGGCTGTCGGGGAGCTGTTTTTT.

The V call is TRBV5-5, the J call TRBJ1-2, with 10 bases identical to TRBD1. The germline CDR1 and CDR2 sequences are SGHKS and YYEKEE (reference sequence). CDR3 length: 13 amino acids. V gave up 4 bases and J gave up 10 bases; unmatched junction bases: 7. The CDR3 loop is CASSRQGALAYTF. CDR3 nucleotides: TGTGCCAGCAGCCGACAGGGGGCTTTAGCCTACACCTTC.

V usage is TRBV9 and J usage is TRBJ2-3, with 11 bases aligning to TRBD2. CDR3 length equals 18 residues. Germline V gives CDR1 SGDLS, CDR2 YYNGEE. J lost 6 bases, V lost 9 bases, and 21 bases had no gene match. CDR3 sequence: CAKQDSQLAGVTLDTQYF. CDR3 DNA sequence: TGTGCCAAACAGGACAGCCAACTAGCGGGAGTGACACTCGATACGCAGTATTTT.

This clone was recorded only once. The V and J genes are TRBV2 and TRBJ1-2; D is possibly TRBD1 (5 bases). Germline-derived CDR1 and CDR2 are SNHLY and FYNNEI. The CDR3 runs 14 residues. Between the trimmed V and J ends, which lost 1 base and 2 bases, there was a span of 8 bases. CDR3 DNA: TGTGCCAGCAGTGAAGGTCGGGGGAACTATGGCTACACCTTC. Its translation: CASSEGRGNYGYTF.

There are a few counts of this clone. This rearrangement joins TRBV18 to TRBJ1-6, with D tentatively TRBD1 (6 bases). Germline assignment: CDR1 KGHSH and CDR2 LQKENI. The length of the CDR3 is 14 residues. Trimming took off 6 bases at V and 7 bases at J, with 13 bases between the two ends. CDR3 nucleotides: TGTGCCAGCTCCGAAACAGGGTTCAATTCACCCCTCCACTTT. As protein: CASSETGFNSPLHF.

The rearrangement uses TRBV4-1 and TRBJ2-1; D might be TRBD1 (5 bases). Germline lookup yields CDR1 MGHRA and CDR2 YSYEKL. The CDR3 consists of 16 residues. Trimming removed 3 bases at V and 7 bases at J, with 19 bases between. CDR3 amino acids: CASSHSRGPGLNEQFF. The CDR3 DNA follows: TGCGCCAGCAGCCACTCAAGAGGACCAGGGTTAAATGAGCAGTTCTTC.

The rearrangement uses TRBV10-3 and TRBJ1-1; 7 bases line up with TRBD1. Germline V gives CDR1 ENHRY, CDR2 SYGVKD. The CDR3 consists of 14 residues. The J segment lost 1 base and the V segment lost 6 bases, leaving 5 bases of the junction unmatched. The CDR3 region is CAISRTGQNTEAFF. The CDR3, as DNA: TGTGCCATCAGCCGGACAGGCCAGAACACTGAAGCTTTCTTT.

This sequence joins TRBV6-6 and TRBJ2-2; TRBD1 aligns across 12 bases. V gave up 7 bases and J gave up 6 bases; unmatched junction bases: 9. The length of the CDR3 is 16 residues. Germline-derived CDR1 and CDR2 are MNHNY and SVGAGI (reference sequence). The CDR3 DNA follows: TGTGCCAGCAAGAAGGGGACAGGGGGCCGGGCCGGGGAGCTGTTTTTT. It translates to CASKKGTGGRAGELFF.

The chain couples TRBV5-5 to TRBJ2-7; D remains unclear. In germline, CDR1 is SGHKS, CDR2 YYEKEE (reference sequence). The V end lost 0 bases, the J end lost 6 bases, and 10 bases lay between the germline ends. CDR3 length: 13 amino acids. CDR3 protein: CASSLVRAGEQYF. Written as DNA, the CDR3 is TGTGCCAGCAGCTTGGTCCGTGCAGGCGAGCAGTACTTC. The whole variable domain, remainder taken from reference TRBV5-5 and TRBJ2-7, is DAGVTQSPTHLIKTRGQQVTLRCSPISGHKSVSWYQQVLGQGPQFIFQYYEKEERGRGNFPDRFSARQFPNYSSELNVNALLLGDSALYLCASSLVRAGEQYFGPGTRLTVT.

This sequence joins TRBV6-5 and TRBJ1-3; 7 bases are a match to TRBD1. Germline assignment: CDR1 MNHEY and CDR2 SVGAGI. The CDR3 runs 14 residues. V shed 7 bases and J 2 bases; nucleotides not matched to a gene: 5. The CDR3, as DNA: TGTGCCAGCAAGATGACAGGGACTGGAAACACCATATATTTT. Encoded protein: CASKMTGTGNTIYF.

This sequence joins TRBV6-5 and TRBJ1-1; D not resolved. The CDR3 consists of 15 residues. The germline V gene has CDR1 MNHEY and CDR2 SVGAGI. V was trimmed by 6 bases and J by 0 bases, leaving 14 bases between them. In DNA form, the CDR3 reads TGTGCCAGCAGCCAAGCCGGGTCACTGAACACTGAAGCTTTCTTT. Translated: CASSQAGSLNTEAFF.

CDR3 residues: CAISVGEAAGQETQYF. DNA for the CDR3: TGTGCCATCAGTGTAGGGGAGGCAGCTGGCCAGGAGACCCAGTACTTC. V usage is TRBV10-3 and J usage is TRBJ2-5; D possibly corresponds to TRBD2 (6 bases). Germline V lookup: CDR1 ENHRY, CDR2 SYGVKD. This CDR3 comprises 16 residues. V was pared by 4 bases and J by 5 bases, with 20 bases between.

V and J are TRBV29-1 and TRBJ2-1; D might be TRBD2 (5 bases). The germline CDR1 and CDR2 sequences are SQVTM and ANQGSEA. This CDR3 spans 15 amino acids. V lost 0 bases and J lost 5, with 14 bases in between. The CDR3 nucleotides read TGCAGCGTTGAAGATAGCGTCGCCGGGAACAATGAGCAGTTCTTC. The encoded protein is CSVEDSVAGNNEQFF.

V is TRBV12-3 or TRBV12-4 and J is TRBJ1-2; D is undetermined. The V gene lost 6 bases and the J gene lost 3 bases, with 8 bases spanning the gap. CDR3 length equals 12 residues. CDR3 in amino acids: CASRGGDYGYTF. Written as DNA, the CDR3 is TGTGCCAGCAGGGGCGGGGACTATGGCTACACCTTC.

The chain combines TRBV11-2 with TRBJ2-2, with 10 nucleotides matching TRBD2. With V trimmed by 9 bases and J by 0 bases, 10 bases remained unmatched. CDR3 length: 17 amino acids. Germline CDR1 reads SGHAT; CDR2 reads FQNNGV. The CDR3 loop is CASRVAGGFANTGELFF. The CDR3 DNA is TGTGCCAGTAGAGTAGCGGGGGGCTTCGCGAACACCGGGGAGCTGTTTTTT. The whole variable domain, remainder taken from reference TRBV11-2 and TRBJ2-2, is EAGVAQSPRYKIIEKRQSVAFWCNPISGHATLYWYQQILGQGPKLLIQFQNNGVVDDSQLPKDRFSAERLKGVDSTLKIQPAKLEDSAVYLCASRVAGGFANTGELFFGEGSRLTVL.

This clone is termed medium-sized. This chain joins TRBV7-9 and TRBJ2-3, with 12 positions matching TRBD2. The trim removed 5 bases at V and 0 bases at J, leaving 12 bases unmatched. The CDR3 consists of 19 residues. Germline V CDR1 and CDR2: SEHNR, FQNEAQ (reference sequence). CDR3 amino acids: CASSPVNPTSGGSTDTQYF. CDR3 nucleotides: TGTGCCAGCAGCCCCGTTAACCCTACTAGCGGGGGGAGCACAGATACGCAGTATTTT.

This chain uses TRBV6-5 with TRBJ1-2, with TRBD1 as a possible D gene (6 bases). Between the trimmed V and J ends, which lost 6 bases and 1 base, there was a span of 9 bases. The CDR3 has 13 residues. Germline V gene data show CDR1 as MNHEY and CDR2 as SVGAGI. CDR3 DNA: TGTGCCAGCAGCCTAGGGGGTAACTATGGCTACACCTTC. Protein: CASSLGGNYGYTF.

The chain couples TRBV5-5 to TRBJ2-7; D unresolved. The CDR3 loop spans 13 amino acids. CDR1 and CDR2 (germline): SGHKS, YYEKEE (reference sequence). V dropped 3 bases and J dropped 4 bases, with 11 bases sitting between them. The CDR3 nucleotides read TGTGCCAGCAGCTATGGTCTCGGGTACGAGCAGTACTTC. It specifies CASSYGLGYEQYF.

This chain connects TRBV6-2 or TRBV6-3 to TRBJ1-1, with 8 nucleotides matching TRBD1. CDR3 length: 14 amino acids. The J segment lost 5 bases and the V segment lost 6 bases, leaving 8 bases of the junction unmatched. The V gene's germline CDR1 is MNHEY and CDR2 SVGEGT. The CDR3 region has the DNA TGTGCCAGCAGCCGGGACAGGAGGGGTACTGAAGCTTTCTTT. It is translated as CASSRDRRGTEAFF.

The CDR3 nucleotides read TGTGCCAGCAGCGGGACAGGGGGCGGCAATCAGCCCCAGCATTTT. Protein: CASSGTGGGNQPQHF. This chain connects TRBV9 to TRBJ1-5; 11 bases are a match to TRBD1. This CDR3 comprises 15 residues. The ends lost 3 bases at V and 2 bases at J; junction bases unmatched: 1. Germline-derived CDR1 and CDR2 are SGDLS and YYNGEE. Drawing the rest from reference TRBV9 and TRBJ1-5, the complete variable domain is DSGVTQTPKHLITATGQRVTLRCSPRSGDLSVYWYQQSLDQGLQFLIQYYNGEERAKGNILERFSAQQFPDLHSELNLSSLELGDSALYFCASSGTGGGNQPQHFGDGTRLSIL.

This chain connects TRBV6-5 to TRBJ2-1; D is undetermined. CDR3 length: 10 amino acids. The germline gives CDR1 MNHEY, CDR2 SVGAGI. V was clipped by 8 bases and J by 5 bases, with 4 bases between them. The CDR3 region has the DNA TGTGCCAGCCGGGACAATGAGCAGTTCTTC. Translating gives CASRDNEQFF.

The chain recombines TRBV3-1 (or the pseudogene TRBV3-2) with TRBJ2-1; D may be TRBD2 (5 bases). The CDR3 length is 15 residues. V was shortened by 2 bases and J by 5 bases, with 13 bases between the two germline ends. The germline gives CDR1 LGHDT, CDR2 YNNKEL (reference sequence). Here the CDR3 DNA reads TGTGCCAGCAGCCAACCCGGGGTTCGTGACAATGAGCAGTTCTTC. This translates into CASSQPGVRDNEQFF.

The chain uses TRBV5-4 and TRBJ2-7; TRBD1 matches at 8 bases. The trim removed 5 bases at V and 0 bases at J, leaving 16 bases unmatched. CDR3 length: 18 amino acids. CDR1 is SGHNT, CDR2 YYREEE, per germline (reference sequence). The CDR3 protein is CASRLTKSRDRYSYEQYF. Here the CDR3 DNA reads TGTGCCAGCAGACTAACGAAGAGTCGGGACAGGTACTCCTACGAGCAGTACTTC.